This entry lists 30 T cell receptor beta chains sequenced from one sample in a study of T cell repertoires in aging, cancer and after chemotherapy. A mixed TRB-A/B primer pool amplified rearranged TRB by multiplex touch-down PCR. TCRdb ran MiXCR on the multiplex PCR reads and lists one entry per CDR3 protein. The sample carries some 4,000 distinct CDR3 sequences, 20% to 30% recorded once. TCR beta rearrangements were amplified from peripheral blood genomic DNA. Sequencing was performed on blood. These receptors originate from a human donor in good health. The donor label of this sample is uncertain.

Within the sample, this clonotype is medium-sized (0.01 to 0.1%). The chain combines TRBV29-1 with TRBJ1-1; the D is unclear. The CDR3 length is 14 residues. The germline gives CDR1 SQVTM, CDR2 ANQGSEA. With 5 bases removed from V and 1 base from J, the gap between germline ends came to 14 bases. CDR3 coding DNA: TGCAGCGTTCTAGGGAGGATTTCGAACACTGAAGCTTTCTTT. This codes for CSVLGRISNTEAFF.

The sample holds a few counts of this clonotype. The gene calls are TRBV9 and TRBJ2-3; 7 nucleotides align to TRBD1. The CDR3 runs 14 residues. Germline CDR1 and CDR2: SGDLS and YYNGEE. J was trimmed by 3 bases and V by 3 bases; bases with no gene match: 4. CDR3: CASSALTGTDTQYF. The DNA of the CDR3 is TGTGCCAGCAGCGCTTTGACAGGGACAGATACGCAGTATTTT.

This clonotype was counted a few times. The chain has TRBV5-1 and TRBJ2-7; 8 bases are a match to TRBD2. V trimming: 0 bases; J trimming: 0 bases; junction bases outside the gene matches: 11. Germline V gene lookup returns CDR1 SGHRS and CDR2 YFSETQ. CDR3 length equals 18 residues. This CDR3 reads CASSLGASGGTLSYEQYF. CDR3 coding DNA: TGCGCCAGCAGCTTGGGTGCCAGCGGGGGAACGCTCTCCTACGAGCAGTACTTC.

A word on this clonotype: This may arise from a read error, as a much more abundant clone is one base away. The rearrangement joins TRBV7-9 to TRBJ2-1; 10 bases agree with TRBD2. V lost 3 bases and J lost 6; bases outside the gene matches: 5. CDR1 is SEHNR and CDR2 is FQNEAQ in the germline V gene (reference sequence). The CDR3 length is 15 residues. The CDR3 sequence is CASSFVSGRTNEQFF. The CDR3, as DNA: TGTGCCAGCAGCTTTGTTAGCGGGAGGACCAATGAGCAGTTCTTC.

V gene TRBV7-2 combines with J gene TRBJ1-6; D is perhaps TRBD1 (5 bases). With 4 bases removed from V and 4 bases from J, the gap between germline ends came to 11 bases. CDR1 is SGHTA, CDR2 FQGNSA, per germline. The length of the CDR3 is 15 residues. The CDR3 DNA sequence: TGTGCCAGCAGCTACGGGGACCTGTATAATTCACCCCTCCACTTT. Amino acid sequence: CASSYGDLYNSPLHF.

Of note for this clonotype: Just one base apart from a much larger clone, this may be a read error. The gene calls are TRBV6-5 and TRBJ1-2; D is unresolved. This CDR3 has 12 residues. V was shortened by 1 base and J by 7 bases, with 7 bases between the two germline ends. Germline V gives CDR1 MNHEY, CDR2 SVGAGI. The CDR3 DNA follows: TGTGCCAGCAGTTACTTGGGCAGTGGCTACACCTTC. Its translation: CASSYLGSGYTF.

This clonotype turned up a few times. This rearrangement joins TRBV7-9 to TRBJ2-7; 7 nucleotides match TRBD2. The V segment lost 5 bases and the J segment 0 bases; nucleotides outside the gene matches: 10. CDR3 length: 16 residues. Germline V CDR1 and CDR2: SEHNR, FQNEAQ (reference sequence). The CDR3 DNA is TGTGCCAGCAGCGCCCCCCGGGGGGTATTCTCCTACGAGCAGTACTTC. This sequence encodes CASSAPRGVFSYEQYF.

This clonotype was counted only a few times. This rearrangement joins TRBV7-6 to TRBJ2-3, with D maybe TRBD1 (6 bases). Germline V gene sequence: CDR1 SGHVS, CDR2 FNYEAQ. V was shortened by 3 bases and J by 2 bases, with 9 bases between the two germline ends. This CDR3 contains 14 residues. CDR3 region: CASSFLGATDTQYF. In DNA form, the CDR3 reads TGTGCCAGCAGCTTCCTGGGGGCCACAGATACGCAGTATTTT.

Concerning this clonotype: The junction differs from germline at one of its ends, possibly a read error. The rearrangement joins TRBV7-4 to TRBJ2-5, with 10 bases fitting TRBD2. The CDR3 extends over 15 amino acids. The V gene's germline CDR1 is SGHVT and CDR2 SQSDAQ. CDR3 DNA: TGTGCTAGCAGCTTAGCGGGAGGAAGAGGAGAGACCCAGTACTTC. It encodes CASSLAGGRGETQYF.

This chain links TRBV28 with TRBJ1-2; 8 nucleotides match TRBD1. V lost 6 bases and J lost 0; bases outside the gene matches: 9. Germline CDR1 MDHEN, CDR2 SYDVKM. The CDR3 totals 16 residues. CDR3 nucleotides: TGTGCCAGCAGGCTATCGACAGGGGTATCTAACTATGGCTACACCTTC. Its protein product is CASRLSTGVSNYGYTF.

This clonotype was seen a few times. J is TRBJ2-7 and V is TRBV19, with TRBD1 matching over 9 bases. The CDR3 has 15 residues. Germline loops: CDR1 LNHDA, CDR2 SQIVND (reference sequence). Trimming cost V 3 bases and J 3 bases; bases outside gene matches: 6. The CDR3 DNA reads TGTGCCAGTAGTATCCAAGACAGGGGGTTCTACGAGCAGTACTTC. Protein product: CASSIQDRGFYEQYF.

By its share, this clonotype is medium-sized. The rearrangement uses TRBV19 and TRBJ2-1; tentatively, D is TRBD2 (6 bases). The CDR3 covers 14 residues. V dropped 3 bases and J dropped 4 bases, with 10 bases sitting between them. Germline V gives CDR1 LNHDA, CDR2 SQIVND (reference sequence). This CDR3 reads CASSIRDFYNEQFF. CDR3 in DNA: TGTGCCAGTAGTATCCGGGACTTTTACAATGAGCAGTTCTTC. Full variable domain (missing parts from reference TRBV19 and TRBJ2-1): DGGITQSPKYLFRKEGQNVTLSCEQNLNHDAMYWYRQDPGQGLRLIYYSQIVNDFQKGDIAEGYSVSREKKESFPLTVTSAQKNPTAFYLCASSIRDFYNEQFFGPGTRLTVL.

A few counts support this clonotype. The chain links TRBV5-4 to TRBJ2-7; D is perhaps TRBD2 (5 bases). With 1 base removed from V and 0 bases from J, the gap between germline ends came to 11 bases. This CDR3 has 15 amino acids. CDR1 and CDR2 (germline): SGHNT, YYREEE (reference sequence). In nucleotides, the CDR3 is TGTGCCAGCAGCTTGTTTAGAGGGAGCTCCTACGAGCAGTACTTC. The encoded protein is CASSLFRGSSYEQYF.

Sample share makes this clonotype medium-sized. The rearrangement joins TRBV18 to TRBJ2-3; D might be TRBD2 (6 bases). The CDR3 is 13 amino acids. Germline V gene lookup returns CDR1 KGHSH and CDR2 LQKENI. V was shortened by 6 bases and J by 2 bases, with 9 bases between the two germline ends. This chain's CDR3 is CASSGGATDTQYF. As DNA, the CDR3 is TGTGCCAGCTCCGGGGGAGCCACAGATACGCAGTATTTT.

By sample fraction, this clonotype is medium-sized. The chain has TRBV6-5 and TRBJ1-2; maybe TRBD1 (6 bases). Germline CDR1 is MNHEY and CDR2 is SVGAGI. V was trimmed by 5 bases and J by 3 bases, leaving 10 bases between them. The CDR3 extends over 13 amino acids. CDR3 sequence (DNA): TGTGCCAGCAGTACAGGGATCGACTATGGCTACACCTTC. The encoded protein is CASSTGIDYGYTF.

The chain combines TRBV7-9 with TRBJ1-6; 9 bases are a match to TRBD1. V shed 5 bases and J 9 bases; nucleotides not matched to a gene: 8. Germline CDR1 is SEHNR and CDR2 is FQNEAQ (reference sequence). The CDR3 spans 15 residues. The CDR3 nucleotides are TGTGCCAGCAGCCCGGAAACAGGGGGCCCTTCACCCCTCCACTTT. As protein: CASSPETGGPSPLHF.

By sample share, this clonotype is medium-sized. The rearrangement links TRBV5-5 to TRBJ2-1; possible D gene TRBD1, 5 bases. Per the germline V gene, CDR1 is SGHKS and CDR2 is YYEKEE (reference sequence). Trimming left V 0 bases short and J 8 bases short, with 18 bases between. The CDR3 has 16 amino acids. CDR3 loop: CASSLAVLGERDEQFF. The CDR3 coding sequence is TGTGCCAGCAGCTTGGCGGTTTTAGGGGAACGCGATGAGCAGTTCTTC.

This clonotype was detected only a few times. The chain combines TRBV11-1 with TRBJ1-4; D not certain. V lost 5 bases, J lost 5 bases, and 15 bases lay in between. The length of the CDR3 is 15 residues. CDR1 is SGHAT and CDR2 is FQDESV in the germline V gene (reference sequence). CDR3 sequence: CASSPWRTGNEKLFF. The DNA for the CDR3 is TGTGCCAGCAGCCCCTGGAGGACGGGAAATGAAAAACTGTTTTTT.

This clonotype is judged medium-sized. This chain uses TRBV5-4 with TRBJ2-3, with 11 bases aligning to TRBD2. The CDR3 is 17 residues long. The V and J ends lost 3 bases and 2 bases, in that order; junction bases with no gene match: 8. The V gene's germline CDR1 is SGHNT and CDR2 YYREEE (reference sequence). CDR3 residues: CASSSSGTSGFTDTQYF. The CDR3 nucleotides read TGTGCCAGCAGCTCCTCGGGGACTAGCGGATTCACAGATACGCAGTATTTT.

This clonotype is medium-sized within its sample. The gene calls are TRBV29-1 and TRBJ2-3; D may be TRBD2 (8 bases). Germline-derived CDR1 and CDR2 are SQVTM and ANQGSEA. Trimming left V 5 bases short and J 6 bases short, with 24 bases between. The CDR3 has 16 residues. The CDR3 loop reads CSVKGTAGAHRDTQYF. The CDR3 DNA reads as TGCAGCGTTAAGGGGACAGCGGGAGCGCATAGGGATACGCAGTATTTT.

The chain uses TRBV7-6 and TRBJ2-1; 8 nucleotides align to TRBD2. Judging by the DNA end, TRBJ2-7 fits better; the J call may be wrong. CDR1 SGHVS and CDR2 FNYEAQ come from the germline V gene. The CDR3 is made up of 17 amino acids. CDR3 region: CASSLELAGPSYNEQYF. In DNA form, the CDR3 reads TGTGCCAGCAGCTTAGAGCTAGCGGGTCCGTCCTACAATGAGCAGTACTTC.

The chain has TRBV12-3 or TRBV12-4 and TRBJ1-6, with D perhaps TRBD1 (6 bases). This CDR3 region has 17 residues. Trimming removed 5 bases from V and 6 bases from J, with 20 bases in between. CDR3 DNA sequence: TGTGCCAGCAGTCCCCCGGCCGGGGGGCTGGCTAATTCACCCCTCCACTTT. This encodes CASSPPAGGLANSPLHF.

The V call is TRBV12-3 or TRBV12-4, the J call TRBJ1-5, with a weak D call TRBD1 (6 bases). The V gene lost 5 bases and the J gene lost 2 bases, with 19 bases spanning the gap. The CDR3 has 17 amino acids. CDR3 bases: TGTGCCAGCAGTGTGGGACAACTTTCCAACGGCAATCAGCCCCAGCATTTT. Its translation: CASSVGQLSNGNQPQHF.

This clonotype is categorized as large. The rearrangement joins TRBV29-1 to TRBJ2-1; 7 positions match TRBD1. Germline values: CDR1 SQVTM, CDR2 ANQGSEA. J was trimmed by 4 bases and V by 7 bases; bases with no gene match: 4. This CDR3 contains 12 residues. Here the CDR3 DNA reads TGCAGCGGATGGACAGGTTACAATGAGCAGTTCTTC. Its protein product is CSGWTGYNEQFF.

The DNA for the CDR3 is TGTGCCACCTGGTTACGGGACAGCGAACATTCACCCCTCCACTTT. Protein: CATWLRDSEHSPLHF. The rearrangement uses TRBV28 and TRBJ1-6, with TRBD1 identical over 7 bases. Germline loops: CDR1 MDHEN, CDR2 SYDVKM. CDR3 length equals 15 residues. With 10 bases clipped from V and 8 bases from J, the junction kept 14 bases outside the gene matches. Together with reference TRBV28 and TRBJ1-6, the CDR3 gives the full variable domain: DVKVTQSSRYLVKRTGEKVFLECVQDMDHENMFWYRQDPGLGLRLIYFSYDVKMKEKGDIPEGYSVSREKKERFSLILESASTNQTSMYLCATWLRDSEHSPLHFGNGTRLTVT.

Sample share makes this clonotype medium-sized (0.01 to 0.1%). The chain has TRBV6-5 and TRBJ2-3; TRBD2 matches 13 bases. CDR3 length equals 15 residues. Germline CDR1 reads MNHEY; CDR2 reads SVGAGI. The J segment lost 4 bases and the V segment lost 6 bases, leaving 4 bases of the junction unmatched. In nucleotides, the CDR3 is TGTGCCAGCAGCCGACTAGCGGGAGGCCCAGATACGCAGTATTTT. It encodes CASSRLAGGPDTQYF.

Turning to this clonotype: One junction end does not reproduce the germline sequence, and a read error may be involved. The genes are TRBV29-1 and TRBJ2-1; D is tentatively TRBD1 or TRBD2 (5 bases each). The CDR3 is 11 residues long. Germline-derived CDR1 and CDR2 are SQVTM and ANQGSEA. The CDR3 sequence is CRVKVEGEKLF. The CDR3 nucleotides are TGCAGAGTTAAAGTAGAAGGGGAGAAGTTATTC.

With respect to this clonotype: The final CDR3 position lacks the conserved phenylalanine or tryptophan, pointing to a likely read error. The V and J genes are TRBV6-5 and TRBJ1-1; possibly TRBD1 for D (5 bases). Germline V gene data show CDR1 as MNHEY and CDR2 as SVGAGI. This CDR3 has 14 residues. In nucleotides, the CDR3 is TGTGTCAGCAGCGGGGGGTACATGAACACTGAAGCTTTCTTA. Translated: CVSSGGYMNTEAFL.

This clonotype was seen more than once but under ten times. This chain joins TRBV7-2 and TRBJ2-1; D remains unclear. CDR1 SGHTA and CDR2 FQGNSA come from the germline V gene. V was trimmed by 2 bases and J by 10 bases, leaving 9 bases between them. CDR3 length: 12 amino acids. CDR3: CASSLYGVEQFF. DNA of the CDR3: TGTGCCAGCAGCTTATACGGTGTAGAGCAGTTCTTC.

V is TRBV20-1 and J is TRBJ2-3, with 13 bases aligning to TRBD2. With 6 bases clipped from V and 0 bases from J, the junction kept 9 bases outside the gene matches. CDR3 length: 17 amino acids. Germline CDR1 reads DFQATT; CDR2 reads SNEGSKA (reference sequence). The CDR3 sequence: CSALPTSGGISTDTQYF. As DNA, the CDR3 is TGCAGTGCCCTACCGACTAGCGGGGGGATAAGCACAGATACGCAGTATTTT.